This T cell receptor (beta chain) is drawn from a study of shared clonotypes between healthy human individuals. Study in general: Donors, aged 18 to 49, were a couple of women and a few men.

TCRdb's table, derived via immunoSEQ multiplex PCR, lists solely in-frame clones and lacks some. The sample lists approximately 340,000 clones, around 72% occurring once. Germline CDR1 is SNHLY and CDR2 is FYNNEI. V lost 6 bases and J 8 bases, leaving 16 bases between the germline ends. CDR3 size: 13 residues. Broader study findings: Blood alone was sampled, and tissue repertoires likely differ.

This clone was seen a single time. What it binds is not known. All participating donors were Caucasian adults from Nashville, Tennessee. Sample: memory CD4+ T cells sorted from blood. Subset reported: CD45RA-negative fraction. V and J are TRBV2 and TRBJ1-2; D not certain. This TCR derives from a man younger than 40 in good health. CDR3 nucleotide sequence: TGTGCCAGCAGGGAGGGAGGTGGACGCGGCTACACCTTC. Translation gives CASREGGGRGYTF. Using reference TRBV2 and TRBJ1-2 for the parts outside the CDR3, the full variable domain is EPEVTQTPSHQVTQMGQEVILRCVPISNHLYFYWYRQILGQKVEFLVSFYNNEISEKSEIFDDQFSVERPDGSNFTLKIRSTKLEDSAMYFCASREGGGRGYTFGSGTRLTVV.